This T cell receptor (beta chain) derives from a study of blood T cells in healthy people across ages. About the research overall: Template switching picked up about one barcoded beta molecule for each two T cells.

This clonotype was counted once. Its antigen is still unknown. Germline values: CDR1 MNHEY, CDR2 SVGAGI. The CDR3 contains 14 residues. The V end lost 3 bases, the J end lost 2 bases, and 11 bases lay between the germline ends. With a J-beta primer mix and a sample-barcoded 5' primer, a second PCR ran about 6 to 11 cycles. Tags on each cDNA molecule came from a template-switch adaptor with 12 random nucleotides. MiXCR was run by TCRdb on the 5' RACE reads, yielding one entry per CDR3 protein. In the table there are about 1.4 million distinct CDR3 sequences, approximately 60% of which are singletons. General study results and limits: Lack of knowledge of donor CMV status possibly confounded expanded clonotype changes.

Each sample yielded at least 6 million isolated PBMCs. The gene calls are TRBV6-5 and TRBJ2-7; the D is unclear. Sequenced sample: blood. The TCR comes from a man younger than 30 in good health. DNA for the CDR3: TGTGCCAGCAGTTATAGGAGACTGGCCTACGAGCAGTACTTC. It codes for CASSYRRLAYEQYF.